Only a few counts were recorded for the clone carrying this T cell receptor beta chain. The CDR3 has 15 amino acids. V shed 7 bases and J shed 2 bases, with 16 bases lying between them. Germline-derived CDR1 and CDR2 are MDHEN and SYDVKM. One entry per CDR3 protein, called by TCRdb with MiXCR from the 5' RACE reads. The data hold 550,000 to 800,000 distinct CDR3 sequences, with about 7.6% observed a single time. This entry is derived from a study of identical twins. The same data also went into a second study, on yellow fever vaccine responses in identical twins.

The chain is built from TRBV28 and TRBJ2-3; D possibly corresponds to TRBD2 (6 bases). The sample consisted of PBMCs. The sequence derives from a woman between 18 and 29 years old in good health. CDR3 sequence reads: CASTDRGASTDTQYF. The CDR3 bases are TGTGCCAGCACAGACCGCGGGGCCTCCACAGATACGCAGTATTTT.